The following is a T cell receptor beta chain sequence with its context. The antigen is not known. This sample stems from a study of post-analysis software for immune sequencing data. Study background: Secondary progressive, relapsing-remitting and progressive-relapsing multiple sclerosis were among the included disease courses. The study's findings and limits: Among four to six TRBV segments more frequent in patients than controls were TRBV5-6, TRBV5-1 and TRBV20-1.

The CDR3 spans 12 residues. Trimming took 8 bases from V and 11 from J, leaving 18 bases between them. Germline V CDR1 and CDR2: ENHRY, SYGVKD. Prepared libraries of TCR beta cDNA carried unique molecular identifiers. The authors obtained roughly 500,000 cDNA molecules from around 0.96 to 9.9 million T cells. TCRdb passed the PCR reads through MiXCR, listing each CDR3 protein once. This table has some 890,000 distinct CDR3 sequences, around 50% appearing once. Sequenced input: blood. This chain uses TRBV10-3 with TRBJ2-5; D is perhaps TRBD1 or TRBD2 (5 bases each). This TCR was recovered from a girl between 5 and 17 years old with multiple sclerosis. The CDR3 loop reads CAIGDLVGEQYF. The CDR3 nucleotides are TGTGCCATCGGGGACCTAGTGGGGGAGCAGTACTTC.